Each of the 13 T cell receptor beta chains below was sequenced from the same sample in a study of OX40 agonist ivuxolimab in advanced cancers. The protocol was immunoSEQ multiplex PCR, while the TCRdb copy is restricted to in-frame clones and leaves out a portion. Among tens of thousands of clones listed, about 88% were seen once. The starting material was CD4+ or CD8+ T cells sorted from blood, obtained in a trial of the OX40 agonist ivuxolimab. The receptors here all came from an adult with an advanced solid tumor such as melanoma, head and neck, liver or kidney cancer.

The V gene is TRBV27, the J gene TRBJ2-7, with 8 bases matching TRBD1. The ends lost 9 bases at V and 3 bases at J; junction bases unmatched: 4. The CDR3 totals 12 residues. CDR1 is MNHEY, CDR2 SMNVEV, per germline (reference sequence). The CDR3 protein is CASRDRYYEQYF. CDR3 nucleotide sequence: TGTGCCAGTAGGGACAGGTACTACGAGCAGTACTTC.

The chain combines TRBV5-1 with TRBJ2-5; 9 bases line up with TRBD1. Germline assignment: CDR1 SGHRS and CDR2 YFSETQ. The CDR3 is made up of 14 amino acids. V dropped 4 bases and J dropped 5; count of bases not matched to a gene: 6. In nucleotides, the CDR3 is TGCGCCAGCAGCCCGACAGGGGGTTGGGAGACCCAGTACTTC. This translates into CASSPTGGWETQYF.

This chain uses TRBV27 with TRBJ2-3; TRBD2 matches 8 bases. The CDR3 length is 20 residues. V shed 6 bases and J 0 bases; nucleotides not matched to a gene: 20. Per germline, CDR1 MNHEY and CDR2 SMNVEV (reference sequence). The CDR3 sequence: CASSRPVWGLPSGSTDTQYF. For the CDR3, the DNA is TGTGCCAGCAGCCGACCTGTGTGGGGATTGCCTAGCGGGAGCACAGATACGCAGTATTTT.

The rearrangement joins TRBV30 to TRBJ1-5; D is perhaps TRBD1 (5 bases). The CDR3 is 17 residues long. The V gene's germline CDR1 is GTSNPN and CDR2 SVGIG (reference sequence). V lost 1 base and J 5 bases, leaving 21 bases between the germline ends. The CDR3 loop reads CAWSEGRSRADYQPQHF. CDR3 nucleotides: TGTGCCTGGAGTGAGGGACGGAGCCGCGCGGACTATCAGCCCCAGCATTTT.

This chain uses TRBV18 with TRBJ2-7; 10 bases match TRBD1. The CDR3 extends over 14 amino acids. The V gene's germline CDR1 is KGHSH and CDR2 LQKENI. V lost 5 bases to trimming and J lost 6 bases; unmatched junction nucleotides: 7. In DNA form, the CDR3 reads TGTGCCAGCTCAGCCGGGACAGGGGTTACCGAGCAGTACTTC. Its protein is CASSAGTGVTEQYF.

The chain carries TRBV5-5 and TRBJ2-2; D uncertain. With 0 bases removed from V and 9 bases from J, the gap between germline ends came to 6 bases. The V gene's germline CDR1 is SGHKS and CDR2 YYEKEE (reference sequence). The CDR3 spans 12 residues. The CDR3 coding sequence is TGTGCCAGCAGCTTGGGAGCTTGGGAGCTGTTTTTT. Translated: CASSLGAWELFF.

This clone has a single count. V and J are TRBV5-6 and TRBJ1-2, with D possibly matching TRBD1 (5 bases). The CDR3 totals 14 residues. CDR1 and CDR2 from the germline V gene are SGHDT and YYEEEE. V dropped 4 bases and J dropped 2 bases, with 12 bases sitting between them. The CDR3 region has the DNA TGTGCCAGCAGCAGATCGGGACGGAACTATGGCTACACCTTC. It encodes CASSRSGRNYGYTF.

The chain employs TRBV4-2 and TRBJ2-3; D is unclear. CDR1 is LGHNA, CDR2 YNFKEQ, per germline. V dropped 0 bases and J dropped 4 bases, with 14 bases sitting between them. The CDR3 has 16 amino acids. CDR3 loop: CASSQEGSSGPDTQYF. The CDR3 region has the DNA TGTGCCAGCAGCCAAGAAGGCTCTTCAGGACCAGATACGCAGTATTTT.

J is TRBJ1-5 and V is TRBV4-1; no clear D gene. Per germline, CDR1 MGHRA and CDR2 YSYEKL. The CDR3 has 15 residues. Trimming cost V 1 base and J 0 bases, with 7 bases left between them. The chain's CDR3 is CASSQGDYSNQPQHF. The CDR3 DNA reads TGCGCCAGCAGCCAAGGAGATTATAGCAATCAGCCCCAGCATTTT.

The CDR3 DNA is TGCGCCAGCAGGGCAGGGAAGGAAAACATTCAGTACTTC. Translation: CASRAGKENIQYF. The V call is TRBV5-1, the J call TRBJ2-4, with D tentatively TRBD1 (5 bases). Trimming took 5 bases from V and 5 from J, leaving 11 bases between them. Germline-derived CDR1 and CDR2 are SGHRS and YFSETQ. The CDR3 is 13 residues long.

V gene TRBV18 combines with J gene TRBJ2-7, with 8 bases that match TRBD2. Germline assignment: CDR1 KGHSH and CDR2 LQKENI. V trimming: 2 bases; J trimming: 3 bases; junction bases outside the gene matches: 3. This CDR3 is 14 amino acids long. DNA for the CDR3: TGTGCCAGCTCACCAGGGACTAGTCTCTACGAGCAGTACTTC. Residues: CASSPGTSLYEQYF.

This clone has just a few counts. The chain's CDR3 is CASSLLAYGYTF. The DNA of the CDR3 is TGTGCCAGCAGCTTACTAGCCTATGGCTACACCTTC. V usage is TRBV7-2 and J usage is TRBJ1-2; D not resolved. Trimming stripped 2 bases from V and 4 bases from J, with 5 bases between. The CDR3 extends over 12 amino acids. CDR1 and CDR2 (germline): SGHTA, FQGNSA.

This rearrangement joins TRBV11-2 to TRBJ2-5; no firm D call. The V end lost 5 bases, the J end lost 5 bases, and 6 bases lay between the germline ends. CDR1 and CDR2 from the germline V gene are SGHAT and FQNNGV. The CDR3 sequence is 11 residues long. This CDR3 is CASSRSETQYF. The CDR3 DNA sequence: TGTGCCAGCAGCCGGAGTGAGACCCAGTACTTC.